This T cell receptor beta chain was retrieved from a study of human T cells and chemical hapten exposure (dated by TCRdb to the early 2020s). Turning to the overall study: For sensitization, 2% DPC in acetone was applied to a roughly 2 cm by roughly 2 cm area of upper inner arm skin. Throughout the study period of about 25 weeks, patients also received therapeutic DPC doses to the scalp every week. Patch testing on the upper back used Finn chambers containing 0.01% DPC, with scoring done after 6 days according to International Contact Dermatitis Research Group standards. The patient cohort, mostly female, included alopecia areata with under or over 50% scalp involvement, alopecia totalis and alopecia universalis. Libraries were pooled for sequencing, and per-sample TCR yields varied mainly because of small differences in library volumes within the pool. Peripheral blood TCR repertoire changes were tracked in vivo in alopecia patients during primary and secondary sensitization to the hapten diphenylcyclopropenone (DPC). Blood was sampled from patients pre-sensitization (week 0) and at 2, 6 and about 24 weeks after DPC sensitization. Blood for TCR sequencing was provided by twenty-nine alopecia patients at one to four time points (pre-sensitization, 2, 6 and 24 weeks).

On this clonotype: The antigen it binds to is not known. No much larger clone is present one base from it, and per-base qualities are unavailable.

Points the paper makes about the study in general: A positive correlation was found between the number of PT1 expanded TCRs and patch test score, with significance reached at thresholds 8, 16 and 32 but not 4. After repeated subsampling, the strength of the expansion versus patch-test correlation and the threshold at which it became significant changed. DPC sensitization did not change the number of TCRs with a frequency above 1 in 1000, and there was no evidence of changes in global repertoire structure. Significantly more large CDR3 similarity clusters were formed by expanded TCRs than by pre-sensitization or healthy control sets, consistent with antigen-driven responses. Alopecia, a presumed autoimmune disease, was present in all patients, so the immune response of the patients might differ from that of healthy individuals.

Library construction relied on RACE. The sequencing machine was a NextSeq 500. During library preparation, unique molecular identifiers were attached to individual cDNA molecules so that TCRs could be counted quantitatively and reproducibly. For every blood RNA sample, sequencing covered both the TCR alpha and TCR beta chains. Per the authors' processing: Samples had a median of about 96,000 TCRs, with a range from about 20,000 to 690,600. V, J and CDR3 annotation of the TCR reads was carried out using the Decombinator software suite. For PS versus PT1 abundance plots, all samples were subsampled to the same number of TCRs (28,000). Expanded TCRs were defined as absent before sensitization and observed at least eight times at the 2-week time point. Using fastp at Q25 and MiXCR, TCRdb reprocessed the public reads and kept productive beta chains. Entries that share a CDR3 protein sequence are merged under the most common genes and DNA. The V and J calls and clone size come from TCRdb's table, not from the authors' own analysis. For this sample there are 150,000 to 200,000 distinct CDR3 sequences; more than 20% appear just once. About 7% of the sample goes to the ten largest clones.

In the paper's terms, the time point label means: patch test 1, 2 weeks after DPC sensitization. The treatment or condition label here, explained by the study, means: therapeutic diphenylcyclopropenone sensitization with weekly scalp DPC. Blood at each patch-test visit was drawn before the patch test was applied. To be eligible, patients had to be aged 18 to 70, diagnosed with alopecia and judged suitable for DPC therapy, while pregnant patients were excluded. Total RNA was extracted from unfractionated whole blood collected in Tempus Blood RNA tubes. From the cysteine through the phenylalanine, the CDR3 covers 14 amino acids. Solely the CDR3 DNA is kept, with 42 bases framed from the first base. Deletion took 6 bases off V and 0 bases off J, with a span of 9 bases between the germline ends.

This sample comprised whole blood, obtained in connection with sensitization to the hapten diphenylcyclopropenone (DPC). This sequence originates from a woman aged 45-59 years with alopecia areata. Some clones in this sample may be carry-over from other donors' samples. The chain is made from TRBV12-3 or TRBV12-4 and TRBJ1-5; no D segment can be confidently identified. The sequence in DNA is TGTGCCAGCAGCCAGACGGATAGCAATCAGCCCCAGCATTTT. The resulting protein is CASSQTDSNQPQHF.